The 20 T cell receptor beta chains below come from one sample, sequenced in a study of cytomegalovirus exposure and HLA in healthy donors. Researchers ran the PCR with 60 Vbeta and 13 Jbeta primers. TCRdb keeps only in-frame clones here, not all; method: immunoSEQ multiplex PCR. The repertoire holds some 110,000 clones, under 80% seen once, with roughly 6% in the top ten. The sample consisted of PBMCs. The receptors stem from a woman in her 50s in good health and CMV-seropositive.

The chain joins TRBV28 to TRBJ1-1, with D possibly TRBD1 on 6 matching bases. Between the trimmed V and J ends, which lost 2 bases and 8 bases, there was a span of 21 bases. This CDR3 comprises 16 residues. CDR1 and CDR2 (germline): MDHEN, SYDVKM. The CDR3 DNA is TGTGCCAGCAGTTTAGATCTCGAGGGCAGCCAGGGGGAAGCTTTCTTT. Translation gives CASSLDLEGSQGEAFF.

The CDR3 here is CASSLFAQNSEYGYTF. The CDR3 DNA reads as TGCGCCAGCAGCTTGTTCGCGCAAAATTCGGAGTATGGCTACACCTTC. J is TRBJ1-2 and V is TRBV5-1; D is uncertain. Trimming removed 1 base from V and 5 bases from J, with 18 bases in between. CDR1 SGHRS and CDR2 YFSETQ come from the germline V gene. This CDR3 is 16 amino acids long.

This chain uses TRBV5-1 with TRBJ1-4; unclear D gene. Germline-derived CDR1 and CDR2 are SGHRS and YFSETQ. The V end was cut by 0 bases, the J end by 2 bases, with 8 bases between. CDR3 length equals 15 residues. The CDR3 coding sequence is TGCGCCAGCAGCTTGGACCCGGGGACTAATGAAAAACTGTTTTTT. Translation: CASSLDPGTNEKLFF.

The genes are TRBV7-2 and TRBJ1-1, with a weak D call TRBD1 (6 bases). CDR1 and CDR2 (germline): SGHTA, FQGNSA. V lost 1 base and J lost 4, with 10 bases in between. The CDR3 has 14 amino acids. CDR3 DNA sequence: TGTGCCAGCAGCTTAGTGGACAGTCGCACTGAAGCTTTCTTT. This sequence encodes CASSLVDSRTEAFF.

In this sample, this clone turned up once. The chain carries TRBV10-3 and TRBJ2-1, with 7 bases fitting TRBD2. This CDR3 comprises 17 residues. Germline CDR1 and CDR2: ENHRY and SYGVKD. Trimming cost V 0 bases and J 6 bases; bases outside gene matches: 11. The CDR3 here is CAISESGGASVANEQFF. The DNA of the CDR3 is TGTGCCATCAGTGAGTCGGGAGGGGCTAGCGTAGCCAATGAGCAGTTCTTC.

The chain joins TRBV19 to TRBJ1-5, with a possible D match to TRBD1 (5 bases). The germline V gene has CDR1 LNHDA and CDR2 SQIVND (reference sequence). The V and J ends lost 1 base and 7 bases respectively, with 14 bases between them. The CDR3 extends over 15 amino acids. Here the CDR3 DNA reads TGTGCCAGTAGTATAGCAGGGATGTTGGGCCAGCCCCAGCATTTT. This gives the protein CASSIAGMLGQPQHF. Full variable domain (missing parts from reference TRBV19 and TRBJ1-5): DGGITQSPKYLFRKEGQNVTLSCEQNLNHDAMYWYRQDPGQGLRLIYYSQIVNDFQKGDIAEGYSVSREKKESFPLTVTSAQKNPTAFYLCASSIAGMLGQPQHFGDGTRLSIL.

The chain employs TRBV28 and TRBJ2-6, with D tentatively TRBD2 (7 bases). Germline V lookup: CDR1 MDHEN, CDR2 SYDVKM. Trimming shortened V by 3 bases and J by 1 base, and 22 bases separated the two germline ends. This CDR3 has 20 amino acids. Here the CDR3 DNA reads TGTGCCAGCAGTTTTAGTATTGGAGAGGGGGGGCCTTCTGGGGCCAACGTCCTGACTTTC. This encodes CASSFSIGEGGPSGANVLTF.

This clone was picked up a small number of times. The chain recombines TRBV6-9 with TRBJ1-2; D unclear. The CDR3 has 10 residues. The germline V gene has CDR1 MNHGY and CDR2 SVAAGI. V was shortened by 11 bases and J by 10 bases, with 14 bases between the two germline ends. The CDR3 nucleotides read TGTGCCGGGCTTCCTCGCGTCTACACCTTC. Translated: CAGLPRVYTF.

The chain has TRBV2 and TRBJ1-1; the match to TRBD1 covers 11 bases. Germline V gene lookup returns CDR1 SNHLY and CDR2 FYNNEI. CDR3 length: 16 residues. The ends lost 2 bases at V and 2 bases at J; junction bases unmatched: 4. The CDR3 sequence is CASSEHGTGGNTEAFF. The DNA for the CDR3 is TGTGCCAGCAGTGAACATGGGACAGGGGGAAACACTGAAGCTTTCTTT.

J is TRBJ1-1 and V is TRBV18; D is uncertain. Germline V gene lookup returns CDR1 KGHSH and CDR2 LQKENI. V was trimmed by 1 base and J by 1 base, leaving 4 bases between them. The CDR3 runs to 13 residues. The CDR3 spells CASSPRQNTEAFF. The CDR3 nucleotides read TGTGCCAGCTCACCACGACAGAACACTGAAGCTTTCTTT.

The chain has TRBV6-6 and TRBJ1-2; no firm D call. Trimming pared 5 bases from V and 7 bases from J, leaving 14 bases between. The CDR3 has 13 residues. Germline lookup yields CDR1 MNHNY and CDR2 SVGAGI (reference sequence). CDR3 in DNA: TGTGCCAGCAGTCAATTTTGGGAGGGTGGCTACACCTTC. Protein sequence: CASSQFWEGGYTF.

This rearrangement joins TRBV30 to TRBJ2-5, with TRBD2 matching 12 bases. Trimming cost V 1 base and J 5 bases; bases outside gene matches: 5. Germline V CDR1 and CDR2: GTSNPN, SVGIG (reference sequence). This CDR3 is 15 amino acids long. In nucleotides, the CDR3 is TGTGCCTGGAGTGGTAGACTAGCGGGGGTGGAGACCCAGTACTTC. Protein sequence: CAWSGRLAGVETQYF.

This sequence joins TRBV30 and TRBJ1-5; TRBD1 matches 7 bases. The junction had 9 bases not matched to a gene; V was cut back by 7 bases and J by 0 bases. The CDR3 runs 15 residues. The germline V gene encodes CDR1 GTSNPN and CDR2 SVGIG (reference sequence). The CDR3 nucleotides are TGTGCCTTTAGGGGCAGGGGGTATAGCAATCAGCCCCAGCATTTT. Translated, it gives CAFRGRGYSNQPQHF.

The V and J genes are TRBV9 and TRBJ1-1; D is undetermined. Trimming removed 3 bases from V and 0 bases from J, with 6 bases in between. This CDR3 spans 13 amino acids. Germline V CDR1 and CDR2: SGDLS, YYNGEE. The CDR3 loop reads CASSALLNTEAFF. In DNA form, the CDR3 reads TGTGCCAGCAGCGCCCTCTTGAACACTGAAGCTTTCTTT.

This sequence joins TRBV20-1 and TRBJ2-7; 7 bases fit TRBD1. Germline V gene data show CDR1 as DFQATT and CDR2 as SNEGSKA (reference sequence). CDR3 length: 11 residues. After removal of 5 bases from V and 2 bases from J, the junction contained 0 bases not matched to a gene. The CDR3 region is CSAGTAYEQYF. The CDR3 region has the DNA TGCAGTGCTGGGACAGCCTACGAGCAGTACTTC.

This chain uses TRBV21-1 with TRBJ1-1; the DNA was not used to check the table's D call, TRBD1. TRBV21-1 is a pseudogene segment. This CDR3 has 16 amino acids. As DNA, the CDR3 is TGTGCCAGCAGCAAAGCCCACGAAGGGGGGAACACTGAAGCTTTCTTT. Translated: CASSKAHEGGNTEAFF.

The gene calls are TRBV7-9 and TRBJ2-7; 7 bases map to TRBD1. The CDR3 totals 14 residues. Germline V gives CDR1 SEHNR, CDR2 FQNEAQ (reference sequence). The trim removed 1 base at V and 3 bases at J, leaving 3 bases unmatched. CDR3 amino acids: CASSLGGQIYEQYF. CDR3 nucleotide sequence: TGTGCCAGCAGCTTAGGGGGACAGATCTACGAGCAGTACTTC.

This clone has only a few counts. The CDR3: CASSLFTGSYEQYF. The CDR3, as DNA: TGTGCCAGCTCACTATTTACAGGGTCCTACGAGCAGTACTTC. J is TRBJ2-7 and V is TRBV18; maybe TRBD1 (6 bases). Germline values: CDR1 KGHSH, CDR2 LQKENI. The V gene lost 4 bases and the J gene lost 1 base, with 11 bases spanning the gap. CDR3 length: 14 residues. The full variable domain, in which reference TRBV18 and TRBJ2-7 provide the parts outside the CDR3, is NAGVMQNPRHLVRRRGQEARLRCSPMKGHSHVYWYRQLPEEGLKFMVYLQKENIIDESGMPKERFSAEFPKEGPSILRIQQVVRGDSAAYFCASSLFTGSYEQYFGPGTRLTVT.

This chain links TRBV5-1 with TRBJ2-3, with TRBD1 identical over 10 bases. There are 16 residues in the CDR3. V shed 0 bases and J 4 bases; nucleotides not matched to a gene: 5. Germline CDR1 is SGHRS and CDR2 is YFSETQ. The CDR3 sequence: CASSLASGTGADTQYF. The CDR3 region has the DNA TGCGCCAGCAGCTTGGCCTCAGGGACAGGGGCAGATACGCAGTATTTT.

The rearrangement uses TRBV7-2 and TRBJ1-2, with a tentative D call TRBD1 (5 bases). Trimming pared 5 bases from V and 0 bases from J, leaving 10 bases between. The CDR3 covers 14 residues. Per germline, CDR1 SGHTA and CDR2 FQGNSA. CDR3 in amino acids: CASSRDSSNYGYTF. The CDR3 DNA is TGTGCCAGCAGCCGCGACAGTTCTAACTATGGCTACACCTTC.